A single sample is the source of the 17 T cell receptor beta chains below, sequenced in a study of regulatory T cells in long-lasting Graves disease. Building of the TCR beta libraries involved iRepertoire HTBI primers and Arm-PCR of CDR3 regions. From the multiplex PCR reads, TCRdb called clonotypes with MiXCR, one entry per CDR3 protein. The profile shows hundreds of thousands of distinct CDR3 sequences, roughly a sixth of them singletons. Specified time point: newly diagnosed GD, antithyroid drugs for less than 3 months. PBMC RNA served as the TCR library source. These same records also appear under a second study, on T cells in Graves' hyperthyroidism and ophthalmopathy.

The source was peripheral blood mononuclear cells (PBMCs), collected at new diagnosis, from a patient treated with antithyroid drugs. These TCRs come from a man aged 18 to 35 with Graves disease.

This clonotype has at least ten counts. This chain links TRBV30 with TRBJ1-1; perhaps TRBD1 as D (5 bases). V gave up 0 bases and J gave up 1 base, with 9 bases separating them. Germline CDR1 GTSNPN, CDR2 SVGIG (reference sequence). The CDR3 loop spans 14 amino acids. This CDR3 reads CAWSVLGGNTEAFF. For the CDR3, the DNA is TGTGCCTGGAGTGTACTTGGGGGGAACACTGAAGCTTTCTTT.

J is TRBJ2-1 and V is TRBV6-2 or TRBV6-3; D possibly corresponds to TRBD2 (5 bases). V gave up 5 bases and J gave up 1 base, with 12 bases separating them. This CDR3 comprises 15 residues. The germline V gene has CDR1 MNHEY and CDR2 SVGEGT. CDR3 sequence: CASSRKAASYNEQFF. DNA of the CDR3: TGTGCCAGCAGTCGAAAAGCGGCTTCCTACAATGAGCAGTTCTTC.

This sequence joins TRBV29-1 and TRBJ2-4, with 7 nucleotides matching TRBD1. Germline CDR1 reads SQVTM; CDR2 reads ANQGSEA. This CDR3 spans 12 amino acids. Germline trimming cut 6 bases from V and 13 bases from J; bases unmatched to any gene: 12. The CDR3 reads CSVARQGIDQYF. Written as DNA, the CDR3 is TGCAGCGTCGCGCGACAGGGAATTGACCAGTACTTC. Full variable domain (remainder filled in from reference TRBV29-1 and TRBJ2-4): SAVISQKPSRDICQRGTSLTIQCQVDSQVTMMFWYRQQPGQSLTLIATANQGSEATYESGFVIDKFPISRPNLTFSTLTVSNMSPEDSSIYLCSVARQGIDQYFGAGTRLSVL.

The V and J genes are TRBV19 and TRBJ1-5, with D unclear. Trimming took off 5 bases at V and 3 bases at J, with 11 bases between the two ends. Germline CDR1 and CDR2: LNHDA and SQIVND (reference sequence). The CDR3 spans 14 residues. In nucleotides, the CDR3 is TGTGCCAGTAGTGTGGAGTGGGACAATCAGCCCCAGCATTTT. It yields the protein CASSVEWDNQPQHF.

This clonotype was observed many times. The chain is built from TRBV27 and TRBJ2-7; D might be TRBD1 or TRBD2, each matching 5 bases. CDR1 and CDR2 from the germline V gene are MNHEY and SMNVEV (reference sequence). Trimming cost V 2 bases and J 6 bases, with 17 bases left between them. The CDR3 has 15 amino acids. DNA for the CDR3: TGTGCCAGCAGTTTAAGGGACGGCATACGTCGCGAGCAGTACTTC. This gives the protein CASSLRDGIRREQYF.

This clonotype was counted many times. The junction does not match germline at one end; this may be a read error. This chain links TRBV5-1 with TRBJ2-7; 8 positions match TRBD1. This CDR3 is 17 amino acids long. Germline V lookup: CDR1 SGHRS, CDR2 YFSETQ. The CDR3 DNA reads as TGTGCCAGCAGCTTGGCCAAGACGCGGCAGGGGGCGTACGAGCAGTACTTC. It specifies CASSLAKTRQGAYEQYF.

The genes are TRBV3-1 and TRBJ2-7, with 7 positions matching TRBD2. J lost 4 bases, V lost 1 base, and 10 bases had no gene match. CDR1 and CDR2 (germline): LGHDT, YNNKEL (reference sequence). The CDR3 sequence is 16 residues long. CDR3 in DNA: TGTGCCAGCAGCCAAGGCGGGCTAGCGGATGAATACGAGCAGTACTTC. As protein: CASSQGGLADEYEQYF.

In this sample, this clonotype turned up many times. The chain is built from TRBV12-3 or TRBV12-4 and TRBJ2-7; 12 bases are shared with TRBD2. CDR3 length equals 17 residues. V lost 5 bases and J lost 3; bases outside the gene matches: 11. Here the CDR3 reads CASSRIISTSGSYEQYF. CDR3 DNA sequence: TGTGCCAGCAGTCGTATCATCTCGACTAGCGGGAGCTACGAGCAGTACTTC.

The sample holds a few counts of this clonotype. The rearrangement joins TRBV6-2 or TRBV6-3 to TRBJ1-5; TRBD1 might be the D (6 bases). Trimming removed 5 bases from V and 3 bases from J, with 14 bases in between. The CDR3 length is 15 residues. CDR1 and CDR2 from the germline V gene are MNHEY and SVGEGT. In DNA form, the CDR3 reads TGTGCCAGCAGTGAAGAAGGGGGGAACAATCAGCCCCAGCATTTT. Translated: CASSEEGGNNQPQHF.

There are many counts of this clonotype. The J gene is TRBJ2-7, the V gene TRBV20-1; either TRBD1 or TRBD2 may supply D (5 bases each). Trimming pared 2 bases from V and 0 bases from J, leaving 14 bases between. This CDR3 is 15 amino acids long. Germline CDR1 and CDR2: DFQATT and SNEGSKA (reference sequence). In DNA, the CDR3 is TGCAGTGCTAGAAACGCCAGGGAGAGCTCCTACGAGCAGTACTTC. Encoded protein: CSARNARESSYEQYF.

This sequence joins TRBV15 and TRBJ1-1; D uncertain. The CDR3 is made up of 15 amino acids. V gave up 0 bases and J gave up 1 base, with 9 bases separating them. CDR1 is LNHNV, CDR2 YYDKDF, per germline (reference sequence). The CDR3 loop reads CATSRDRGRNTEAFF. DNA of the CDR3: TGTGCCACCAGCAGAGATCGAGGCAGGAACACTGAAGCTTTCTTT.

At least ten counts were recorded for this clonotype. The V call is TRBV2, the J call TRBJ1-5, with D unresolved. Trimming took off 6 bases at V and 2 bases at J, with 14 bases between the two ends. Germline CDR1 SNHLY, CDR2 FYNNEI. This CDR3 is built from 15 residues. The CDR3 here is CASSSRSSGNQPQHF. The CDR3 region has the DNA TGTGCCAGCAGCAGCCGGAGCAGTGGCAATCAGCCCCAGCATTTT.

This clonotype was observed at least ten times. The rearrangement joins TRBV6-2 or TRBV6-3 to TRBJ1-2, with D perhaps TRBD1 (5 bases). CDR1 is MNHEY, CDR2 SVGEGT, per germline. The V end was cut by 6 bases, the J end by 4 bases, with 15 bases between. The CDR3 is 14 amino acids. The CDR3 nucleotides are TGTGCCAGCAGCCCCGTCGGGGGTGGCTATGGCTACACCTTC. Its protein product is CASSPVGGGYGYTF.

This clonotype came up many times. The chain is built from TRBV12-3 or TRBV12-4 and TRBJ2-7, with 7 bases fitting TRBD2. The CDR3 extends over 13 amino acids. V trimming: 8 bases; J trimming: 4 bases; junction bases outside the gene matches: 8. This CDR3 reads CASQRGLGYEQYF. The CDR3 coding sequence is TGTGCCAGCCAGCGGGGCCTCGGGTACGAGCAGTACTTC.

This clonotype was observed at least ten times. DNA of the CDR3: TGTGCCAGCAGCTTAGGCGGACTAGCGGGAGGGCCGAGGGTTTACAATGAGCAGTTCTTC. Residues: CASSLGGLAGGPRVYNEQFF. The chain is built from TRBV7-9 and TRBJ2-1, with TRBD2 matching 15 bases. The CDR3 spans 20 residues. Germline loops: CDR1 SEHNR, CDR2 FQNEAQ (reference sequence). After removal of 1 base from V and 4 bases from J, the junction contained 11 bases not matched to a gene.

This clonotype was detected ten times or more. J is TRBJ1-6 and V is TRBV27; no clear D. V lost 2 bases, J lost 10 bases, and 6 bases lay in between. The CDR3 is 12 amino acids. Germline lookup yields CDR1 MNHEY and CDR2 SMNVEV (reference sequence). The CDR3 DNA is TGTGCCAGCAGTTTACGAGGGTCACCCCTCCACTTT. Translated: CASSLRGSPLHF.

This clonotype was counted many times. The CDR3 spells CASSLDASGDYEQYF. The CDR3 DNA reads TGTGCCAGCAGCTTAGATGCTAGCGGGGACTACGAGCAGTACTTC. This chain connects TRBV7-2 to TRBJ2-7; TRBD2 matches 9 bases. Germline lookup yields CDR1 SGHTA and CDR2 FQGNSA. V gave up 1 base and J gave up 3 bases; unmatched junction bases: 4. The CDR3 contains 15 residues. Based on the CDR3 plus reference TRBV7-2 and TRBJ2-7, the full variable domain is GAGVSQSPSNKVTEKGKDVELRCDPISGHTALYWYRQSLGQGLEFLIYFQGNSAPDKSGLPSDRFSAERTGGSVSTLTIQRTQQEDSAVYLCASSLDASGDYEQYFGPGTRLTVT.